These 4 T cell receptor beta chains came from one sample sequenced in a study of CD39 and CD103 CD8 tumor-infiltrating T cells listed by TCRdb under 2018. The receptor library was made with the immunoSEQ multiplex PCR assay. Imported from immuneACCESS, the table was reduced by TCRdb to in-frame sequences with V and J called. These copies leave out some clones; in studies compared against another copy, an unresolved V gene accounts for under half, and the cause of the remainder is not known. The sample table holds around 1,300 clones, of which about 80% were seen once. The ten largest make up around 45% of the sample. Sequencing was performed on CD8+ T cells sorted from blood. The label giving this sample's cell subset or site can be read as: total memory CD8 T cells (CD45RA-CCR7+/-) from blood or uninvolved lymph node. The source of these receptors is a human donor with head and neck squamous cell carcinoma.

This clone was counted a few times. The CDR3 is CASSLNRDTYNYGYTF. As DNA, the CDR3 is TGTGCCAGCAGCCTAAACCGGGACACCTACAACTATGGCTACACCTTC. The genes are TRBV7-9 and TRBJ1-2; D is perhaps TRBD1 (6 bases). CDR3 length equals 16 residues. Trimming left V 5 bases short and J 2 bases short, with 18 bases between. Per the germline V gene, CDR1 is SEHNR and CDR2 is FQNEAQ (reference sequence).

The V and J genes are TRBV5-6 and TRBJ2-3; TRBD1 matches 10 bases. This CDR3 contains 15 residues. CDR1 SGHDT and CDR2 YYEEEE come from the germline V gene. V trimming: 5 bases; J trimming: 6 bases; junction bases outside the gene matches: 9. This chain's CDR3 is CASRPDRGRLDTQYF. CDR3 sequence (DNA): TGTGCCAGCAGACCCGACAGGGGGCGCTTGGATACGCAGTATTTT. Looking up the rest from reference TRBV5-6 and TRBJ2-3 gives the full variable domain: DAGVTQSPTHLIKTRGQQVTLRCSPKSGHDTVSWYQQALGQGPQFIFQYYEEEERQRGNFPDRFSGHQFPNYSSELNVNALLLGDSALYLCASRPDRGRLDTQYFGPGTRLTVL.

The chain employs TRBV7-9 and TRBJ2-2; D gene uncertain. The CDR3 has 15 residues. CDR1 and CDR2 (germline): SEHNR, FQNEAQ (reference sequence). V was pared by 5 bases and J by 1 base, with 11 bases between. CDR3: CASSPPGLNTGELFF. The CDR3 nucleotides read TGTGCCAGCAGCCCCCCCGGTCTGAACACCGGGGAGCTGTTTTTT.

The gene calls are TRBV15 and TRBJ2-4; TRBD2 matches 11 bases. CDR1 is LNHNV and CDR2 is YYDKDF in the germline V gene (reference sequence). The ends lost 5 bases at V and 8 bases at J; junction bases unmatched: 8. The CDR3 covers 15 residues. This CDR3 is CATSPGRTSGYIQYF. For the CDR3, the DNA is TGTGCCACCAGCCCGGGGCGGACTAGCGGGTACATTCAGTACTTC.